This T cell receptor (beta chain) was identified in a study of blood T cell repertoires in COVID-19. Study in general: Italy, Spain and the United States were the sources of the convalescent and acute COVID-19 samples. PBMCs, B-cell-depleted T cells, or T cells were the source of the cDNA or gDNA that made up the material.

The germline CDR1 and CDR2 sequences are SEHNR and FQNEAQ (reference sequence). The CDR3 runs 15 residues. Trimming at V came to 5 bases and at J to 6 bases, leaving 11 bases not matched to a gene. Study processing details: Cell counts per sample came from amplifying reference gene primers. Using immunoSEQ multiplex PCR, the repertoire was profiled, and TCRdb retains in-frame clones only, with some absent. That table supplies the V and J calls and clone size; D and trimming were determined from the DNA. Of 250,000 to 300,000 clones in the sample, 81% were seen once. The chain uses TRBV7-9 and TRBJ1-2; 8 bases align to TRBD1. Sequenced input: peripheral blood. This TCR derives from a woman aged 60-75 years with active or convalescent COVID-19. The CDR3 region is CASSPDRVGFDGYTF. CDR3 coding DNA: TGTGCCAGCAGCCCGGACAGGGTCGGGTTCGATGGCTACACCTTC.